This T cell receptor (beta chain) is drawn from a study of T cell repertoires in cytomegalovirus infection. TCRdb used MiXCR to reprocess the reads, holding one entry per CDR3 protein. Among about 300,000 distinct CDR3 sequences, roughly 25% were seen once, and the ten largest hold 11% to 15%. The V end lost 4 bases, the J end lost 2 bases, and 8 bases lay between the germline ends. From germline, CDR1 is SGHVS and CDR2 FQNEAQ. The CDR3 has 14 amino acids. This receptor was identified in a human donor in good health (CMV status not recorded). Some clones in this sample may be carry-over from other donors' samples. This chain links TRBV7-8 with TRBJ2-2, with D possibly being TRBD1 or TRBD2 (5 bases each). The specimen was PBMCs. The CDR3 DNA sequence: TGTGCCAGCAGCTCGGGACGTAACACCGGGGAGCTGTTTTTT. Protein: CASSSGRNTGELFF.